Listed here is a single TCR beta chain. Its antigen remains unidentified. The CDR3 loop spans 15 amino acids. Germline CDR1 MNHEY, CDR2 SMNVEV (reference sequence). Trimming took 6 bases from V and 0 from J; bases not matched to a gene: 8. The data are from a study of Ad26.COV2.S vaccination and SARS-CoV-2 variants. General study results and limits: Relative to placebo recipients, vaccine recipients exhibited elevated spike-specific TCR breadth. Vaccinated and placebo-treated recipients had similar non-spike TCR breadth. After vaccination, substantial breadth of spike-specific CD8+ and CD4+ responses was reported.

Repertoires were generated with immunoSEQ multiplex PCR, while TCRdb's copy carries only in-frame clones and drops some. The sample shows 180,000 or so clones, approximately 88% of them seen only once. The chain recombines TRBV27 with TRBJ2-7, with TRBD1 identical over 7 bases. The sequence came from a human donor who had recovered from COVID-19. Sequenced here: peripheral blood, sampled after recovery from COVID-19. In DNA form, the CDR3 reads TGTGCCAGCAGACCGAGGGGGCAGATCTCCTACGAGCAGTACTTC. This sequence encodes CASRPRGQISYEQYF.